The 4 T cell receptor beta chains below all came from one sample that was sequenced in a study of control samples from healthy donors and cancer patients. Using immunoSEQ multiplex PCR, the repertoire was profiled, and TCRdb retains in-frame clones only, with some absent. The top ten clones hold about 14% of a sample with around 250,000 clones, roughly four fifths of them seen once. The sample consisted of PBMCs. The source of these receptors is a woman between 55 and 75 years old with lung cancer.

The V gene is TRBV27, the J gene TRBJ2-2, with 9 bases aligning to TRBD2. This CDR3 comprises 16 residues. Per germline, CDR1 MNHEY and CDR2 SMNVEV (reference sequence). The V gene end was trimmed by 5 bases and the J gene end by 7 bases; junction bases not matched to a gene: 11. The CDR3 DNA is TGTGCCAGCAGTGTCATAGCGGGAGCCCTCAGCGGGGAGCTGTTTTTT. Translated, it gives CASSVIAGALSGELFF.

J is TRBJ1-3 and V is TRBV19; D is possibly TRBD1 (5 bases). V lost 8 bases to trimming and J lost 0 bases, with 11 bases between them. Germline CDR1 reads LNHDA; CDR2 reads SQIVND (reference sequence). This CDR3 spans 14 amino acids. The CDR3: CASRGGSSGNTIYF. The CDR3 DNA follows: TGTGCCAGTCGGGGGGGGAGCTCTGGAAACACCATATATTTT.

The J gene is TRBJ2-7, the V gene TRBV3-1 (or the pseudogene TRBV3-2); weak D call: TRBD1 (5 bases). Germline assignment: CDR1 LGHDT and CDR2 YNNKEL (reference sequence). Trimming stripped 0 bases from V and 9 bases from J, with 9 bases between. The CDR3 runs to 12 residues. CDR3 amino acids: CASSQDAGWQYF. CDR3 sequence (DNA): TGTGCCAGCAGCCAAGACGCAGGGTGGCAGTACTTC.

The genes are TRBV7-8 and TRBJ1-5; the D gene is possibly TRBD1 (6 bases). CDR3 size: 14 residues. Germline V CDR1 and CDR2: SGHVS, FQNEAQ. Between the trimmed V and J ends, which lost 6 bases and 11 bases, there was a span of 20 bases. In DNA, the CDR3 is TGTGCCAGCAGTCGGCTCGGTCAGGGGCGGTCCCAGCATTTT. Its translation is CASSRLGQGRSQHF.